A selection of T cell receptor beta chains follows, all from one sample in a study of tumor-infiltrating lymphocytes in primary liver carcinoma. One entry per CDR3 protein, called by TCRdb with MiXCR from the multiplex PCR reads. The sample shows 300,000 to 400,000 distinct CDR3 sequences, less than 65% of them seen only once. The sequenced material came from peripheral blood. These TCRs come from a middle-aged man with primary liver carcinoma and hepatitis B virus infection. Both conserved end residues are part of each CDR3. D genes are given only for firm matches. Where a row states a size, it is once, few, many or the class of an expanded clone; other rows omit it.

-	TRBJ2-7	many	TRBV7-8	CASSSRTGYEQYF	TGTGCCAGCAGCTCCAGGACTGGCTACGAGCAGTACTTC
TRBD1	TRBJ2-2	once	TRBV10-2	CASRRTGANTGELFF	TGCGCCAGCAGGAGGACAGGGGCGAACACCGGGGAGCTGTTTTTT
-	TRBJ2-1	-	TRBV11-2	CASSLALYTEQLF	TGTGCCAGCAGCTTAGCGCTCTACACTGAGCAGCTCTTC
-	TRBJ2-5	-	TRBV12-3/TRBV12-4	CASSLDRGETQYF	TGTGCCAGTAGTTTAGACAGAGGAGAGACCCAGTACTTC
-	TRBJ1-2	once	TRBV11-2	CASGLGRAGDYGYTF	TGTGCCAGCGGCTTAGGTCGGGCGGGGGACTATGGCTACACCTTC
TRBD1	TRBJ2-1	-	TRBV28	CASSRGGQGEDEQFF	TGTGCCAGCAGTCGCGGGGGACAGGGGGAGGATGAGCAGTTCTTC
-	TRBJ2-3	many	TRBV5-5	CASSLSTATDTQYF	TGTGCCAGCAGCTTGTCGACAGCCACAGATACGCAGTATTTT
TRBD2	TRBJ2-1	-	TRBV11-2	CTSSFGGIGRSSNEQFF	TGTACCAGCAGCTTTGGGGGTATCGGGAGGTCAAGCAATGAGCAGTTCTTC
-	TRBJ1-1	many	TRBV4-1	CASSQDLIGIGSREAFF	TGCGCCAGCAGCCAAGATCTGATAGGCATCGGATCACGAGAAGCTTTCTTT
TRBD1	TRBJ2-1	few	TRBV12-5	CASGFGQTQGDEQFF	TGTGCTAGTGGTTTTGGACAGACACAGGGGGATGAGCAGTTCTTC
-	TRBJ1-2	few	TRBV30	CAWSSGPGGYTF	TGTGCCTGGAGTTCAGGGCCAGGGGGCTACACCTTC
-	TRBJ1-1	-	TRBV11-1	CVSSSSVQTEAFF	TGTGTCAGCAGCTCTTCCGTTCAGACTGAAGCTTTCTTT
-	TRBJ1-2	-	TRBV10-2	CASSGSRIYGYTF	TGTGCCAGCAGTGGGAGCCGGATCTATGGCTACACCTTC
TRBD1	TRBJ2-3	few	TRBV4-1	CASSPGTGPVTQYF	TGCGCCAGCAGCCCCGGGACAGGACCCGTCACGCAGTATTTT
TRBD1	TRBJ2-3	many	TRBV10-3	CAISGTGEDTQYF	TGTGCCATCTCCGGGACAGGGGAAGATACGCAGTATTTT
-	TRBJ2-5	many	TRBV6-6	CASSLRQAKLQETQYF	TGTGCCAGCAGCCTTCGACAGGCCAAACTTCAAGAGACCCAGTACTTC
-	TRBJ2-1	-	TRBV19	CARSTPYGQRDLNEQFF	TGTGCCAGAAGTACCCCCTACGGGCAGCGTGACCTAAATGAGCAGTTCTTC
TRBD2	TRBJ2-1	few	TRBV10-3	CAITLAGAVIGNEQFF	TGTGCCATCACACTAGCGGGAGCTGTTATAGGCAATGAGCAGTTCTTC
-	TRBJ1-5	-	TRBV24-1	CTTSAGSQPQHF	TGTACCACCTCAGCCGGGAGTCAGCCCCAGCATTTT
TRBD2	TRBJ2-3	many	TRBV29-1	CSVVAGYPDTQYF	TGCAGCGTTGTAGCGGGGTACCCAGATACGCAGTATTTT
-	TRBJ1-5	-	TRBV28	CASSLDQPQHF	TGTGCCAGCAGTTTAGACCAGCCCCAGCATTTT
-	TRBJ2-5	-	TRBV7-9	CASSLEQGQETQYF	TGTGCCAGCAGCCTGGAACAGGGCCAAGAGACCCAGTACTTC